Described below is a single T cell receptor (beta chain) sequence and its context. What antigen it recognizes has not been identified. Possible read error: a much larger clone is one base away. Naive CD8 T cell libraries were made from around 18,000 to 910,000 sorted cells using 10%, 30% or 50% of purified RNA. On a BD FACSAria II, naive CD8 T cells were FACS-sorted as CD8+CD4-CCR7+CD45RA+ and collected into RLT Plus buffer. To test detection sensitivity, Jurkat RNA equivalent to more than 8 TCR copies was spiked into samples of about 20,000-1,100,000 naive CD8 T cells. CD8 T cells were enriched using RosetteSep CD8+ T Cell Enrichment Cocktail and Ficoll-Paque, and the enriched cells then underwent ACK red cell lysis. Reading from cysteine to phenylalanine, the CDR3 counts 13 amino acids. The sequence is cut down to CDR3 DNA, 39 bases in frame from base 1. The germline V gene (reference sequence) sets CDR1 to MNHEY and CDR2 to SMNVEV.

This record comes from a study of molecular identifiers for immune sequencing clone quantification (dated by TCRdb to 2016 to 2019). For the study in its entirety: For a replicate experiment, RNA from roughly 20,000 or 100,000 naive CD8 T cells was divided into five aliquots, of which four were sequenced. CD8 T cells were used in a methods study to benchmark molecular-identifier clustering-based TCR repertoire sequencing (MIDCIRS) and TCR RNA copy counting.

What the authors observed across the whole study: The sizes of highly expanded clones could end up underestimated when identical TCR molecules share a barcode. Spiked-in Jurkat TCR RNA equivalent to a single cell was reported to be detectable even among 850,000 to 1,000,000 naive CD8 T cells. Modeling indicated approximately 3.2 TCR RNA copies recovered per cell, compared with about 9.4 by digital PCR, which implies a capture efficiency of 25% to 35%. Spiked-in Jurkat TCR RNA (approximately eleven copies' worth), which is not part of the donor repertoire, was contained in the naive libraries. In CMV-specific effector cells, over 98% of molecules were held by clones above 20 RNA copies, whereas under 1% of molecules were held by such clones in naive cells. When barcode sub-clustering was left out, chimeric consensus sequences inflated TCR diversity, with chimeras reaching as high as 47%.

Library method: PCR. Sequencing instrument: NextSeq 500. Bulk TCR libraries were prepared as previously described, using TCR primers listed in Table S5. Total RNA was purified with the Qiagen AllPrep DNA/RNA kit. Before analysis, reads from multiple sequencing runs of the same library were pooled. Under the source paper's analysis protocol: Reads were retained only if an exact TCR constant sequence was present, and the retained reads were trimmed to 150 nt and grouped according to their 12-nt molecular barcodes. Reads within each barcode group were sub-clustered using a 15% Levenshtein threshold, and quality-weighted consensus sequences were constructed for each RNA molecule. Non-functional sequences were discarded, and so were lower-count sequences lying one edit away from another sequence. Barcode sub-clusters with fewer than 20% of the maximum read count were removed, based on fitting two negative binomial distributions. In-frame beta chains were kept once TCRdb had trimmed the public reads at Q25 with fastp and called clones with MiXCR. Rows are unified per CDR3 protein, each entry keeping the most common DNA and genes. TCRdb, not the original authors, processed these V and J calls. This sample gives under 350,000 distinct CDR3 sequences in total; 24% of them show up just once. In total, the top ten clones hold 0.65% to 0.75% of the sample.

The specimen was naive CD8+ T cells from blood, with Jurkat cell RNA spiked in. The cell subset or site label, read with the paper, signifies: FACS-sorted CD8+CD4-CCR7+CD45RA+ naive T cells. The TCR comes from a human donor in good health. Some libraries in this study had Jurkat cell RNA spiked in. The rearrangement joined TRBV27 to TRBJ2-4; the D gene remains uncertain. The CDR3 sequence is CASSSVAKDIQYF. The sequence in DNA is TGTGCCAGCAGTTCGGTAGCCAAAGACATTCAGTACTTC.